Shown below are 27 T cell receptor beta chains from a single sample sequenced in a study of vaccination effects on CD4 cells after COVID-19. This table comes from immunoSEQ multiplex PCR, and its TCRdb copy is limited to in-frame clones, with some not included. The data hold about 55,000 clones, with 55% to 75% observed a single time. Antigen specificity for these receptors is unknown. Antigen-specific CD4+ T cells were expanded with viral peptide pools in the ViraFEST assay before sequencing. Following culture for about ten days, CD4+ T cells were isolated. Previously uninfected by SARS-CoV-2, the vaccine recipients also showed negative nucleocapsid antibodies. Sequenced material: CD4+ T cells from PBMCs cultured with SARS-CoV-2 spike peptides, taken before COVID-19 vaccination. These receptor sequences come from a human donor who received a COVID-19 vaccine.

DNA for the CDR3: TGTGCCAGCAGACGCGGGACAGGGGACACCTACGAGCAGTACTTC. This encodes CASRRGTGDTYEQYF. This rearrangement joins TRBV28 to TRBJ2-7, with 10 bases matching TRBD1. Germline CDR1 and CDR2: MDHEN and SYDVKM. The CDR3 consists of 15 residues. The V gene end was trimmed by 6 bases and the J gene end by 2 bases; junction bases not matched to a gene: 7.

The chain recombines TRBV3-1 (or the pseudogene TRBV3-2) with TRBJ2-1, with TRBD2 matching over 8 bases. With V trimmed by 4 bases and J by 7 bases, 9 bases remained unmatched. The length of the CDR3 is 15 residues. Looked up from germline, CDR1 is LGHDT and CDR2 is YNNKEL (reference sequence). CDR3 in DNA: TGTGCCAGCAGCCTTACGGGAGGGCCAAAGAATGAGCAGTTCTTC. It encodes CASSLTGGPKNEQFF.

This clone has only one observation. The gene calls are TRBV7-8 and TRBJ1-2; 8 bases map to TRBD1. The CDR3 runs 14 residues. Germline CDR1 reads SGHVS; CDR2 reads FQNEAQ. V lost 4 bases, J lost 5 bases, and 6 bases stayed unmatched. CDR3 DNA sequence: TGTGCCAGCAGCTCCACCGGGACAGGATATGGCTACACCTTC. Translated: CASSSTGTGYGYTF.

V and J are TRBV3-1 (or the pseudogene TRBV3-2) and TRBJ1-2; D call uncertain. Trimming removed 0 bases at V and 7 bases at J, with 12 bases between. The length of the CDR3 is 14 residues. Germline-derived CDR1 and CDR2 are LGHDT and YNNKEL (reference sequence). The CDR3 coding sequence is TGTGCCAGCAGCCAAGATGTCGGAAGTAGTGGCTACACCTTC. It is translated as CASSQDVGSSGYTF.

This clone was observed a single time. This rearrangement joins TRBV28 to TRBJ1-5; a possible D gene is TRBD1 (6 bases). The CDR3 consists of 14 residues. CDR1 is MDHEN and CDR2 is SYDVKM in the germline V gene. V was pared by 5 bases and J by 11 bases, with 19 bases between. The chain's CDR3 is CASSTHRGGPSQHF. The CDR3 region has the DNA TGTGCCAGCAGTACCCACCGGGGGGGGCCGTCCCAGCATTTT.

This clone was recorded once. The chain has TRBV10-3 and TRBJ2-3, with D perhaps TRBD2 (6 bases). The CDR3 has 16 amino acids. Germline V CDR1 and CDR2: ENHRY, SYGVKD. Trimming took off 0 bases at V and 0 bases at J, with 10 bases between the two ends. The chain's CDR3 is CAISESRGASTDTQYF. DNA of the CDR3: TGTGCCATCAGTGAGTCTCGCGGGGCTAGCACAGATACGCAGTATTTT.

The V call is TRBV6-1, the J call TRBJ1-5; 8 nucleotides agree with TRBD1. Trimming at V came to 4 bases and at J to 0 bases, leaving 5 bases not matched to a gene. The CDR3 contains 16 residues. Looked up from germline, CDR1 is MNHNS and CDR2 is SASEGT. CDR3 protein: CASSGVRGLSNQPQHF. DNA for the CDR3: TGTGCCAGCAGTGGGGTCAGGGGGCTTAGCAATCAGCCCCAGCATTTT.

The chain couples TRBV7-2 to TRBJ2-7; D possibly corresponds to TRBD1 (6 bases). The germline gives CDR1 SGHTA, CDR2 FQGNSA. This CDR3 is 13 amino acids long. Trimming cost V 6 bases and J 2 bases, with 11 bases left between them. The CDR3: CASRQGRTYEQYF. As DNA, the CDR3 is TGTGCCAGCAGACAGGGAAGGACCTACGAGCAGTACTTC.

The CDR3 protein is CASSDRTTPGELFF. DNA of the CDR3: TGCGCCAGCTCGGACAGGACCACACCCGGGGAGCTGTTTTTT. The J gene is TRBJ2-2, the V gene TRBV5-1; 7 bases match TRBD1. Germline lookup yields CDR1 SGHRS and CDR2 YFSETQ. The CDR3 contains 14 residues. J gave up 6 bases and V 7 bases, and 9 bases lay outside the gene matches.

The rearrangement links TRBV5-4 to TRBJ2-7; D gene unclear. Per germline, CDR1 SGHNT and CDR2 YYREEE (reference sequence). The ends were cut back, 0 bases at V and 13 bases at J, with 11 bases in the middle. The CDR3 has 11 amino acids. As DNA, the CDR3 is TGTGCCAGCAGCTTGGCTCAGGACGGTTACTTC. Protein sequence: CASSLAQDGYF.

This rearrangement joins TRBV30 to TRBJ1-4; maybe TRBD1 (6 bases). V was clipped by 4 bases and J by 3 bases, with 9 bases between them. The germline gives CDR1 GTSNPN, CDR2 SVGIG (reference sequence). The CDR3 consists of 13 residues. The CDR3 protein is CAWKDSPNEKLFF. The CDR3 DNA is TGTGCCTGGAAGGACAGCCCTAATGAAAAACTGTTTTTT.

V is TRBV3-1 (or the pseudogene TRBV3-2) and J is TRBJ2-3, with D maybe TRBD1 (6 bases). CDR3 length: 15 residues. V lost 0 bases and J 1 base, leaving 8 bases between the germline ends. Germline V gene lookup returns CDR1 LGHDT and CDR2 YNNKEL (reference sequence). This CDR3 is CASSQDGTRTDTQYF. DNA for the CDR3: TGTGCCAGCAGCCAAGATGGGACACGCACAGATACGCAGTATTTT.

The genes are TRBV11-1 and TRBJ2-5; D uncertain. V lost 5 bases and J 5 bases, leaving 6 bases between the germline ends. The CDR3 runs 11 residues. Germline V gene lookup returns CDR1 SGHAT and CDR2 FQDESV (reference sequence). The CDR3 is CASSHGETQYF. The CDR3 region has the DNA TGTGCCAGCAGCCACGGGGAGACCCAGTACTTC.

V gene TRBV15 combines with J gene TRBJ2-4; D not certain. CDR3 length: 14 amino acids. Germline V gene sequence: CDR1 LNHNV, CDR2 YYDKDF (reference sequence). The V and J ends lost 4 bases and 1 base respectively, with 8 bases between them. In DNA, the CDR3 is TGTGCCACCAGCACCCTTGGGGCCAAAAACATTCAGTACTTC. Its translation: CATSTLGAKNIQYF.

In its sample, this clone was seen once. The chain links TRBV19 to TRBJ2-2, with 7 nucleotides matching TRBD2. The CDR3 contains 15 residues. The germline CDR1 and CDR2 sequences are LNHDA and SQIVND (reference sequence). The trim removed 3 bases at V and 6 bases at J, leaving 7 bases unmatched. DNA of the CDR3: TGTGCCAGTAGTATTGGGGGAGGGAGTCCCGGGGAGCTGTTTTTT. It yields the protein CASSIGGGSPGELFF.

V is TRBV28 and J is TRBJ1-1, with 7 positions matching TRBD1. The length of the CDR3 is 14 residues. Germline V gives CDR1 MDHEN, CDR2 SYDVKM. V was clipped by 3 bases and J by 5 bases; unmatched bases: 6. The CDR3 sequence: CASSFLDRSTEAFF. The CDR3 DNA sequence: TGTGCCAGCAGTTTTCTGGACAGGAGTACTGAAGCTTTCTTT.

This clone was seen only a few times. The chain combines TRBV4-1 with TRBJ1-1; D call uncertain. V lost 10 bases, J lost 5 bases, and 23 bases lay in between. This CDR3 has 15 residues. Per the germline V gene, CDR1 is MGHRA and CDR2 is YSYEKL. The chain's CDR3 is CATTSPERSWTEAFF. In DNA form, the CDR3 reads TGCGCCACCACAAGTCCGGAGAGAAGTTGGACTGAAGCTTTCTTT.

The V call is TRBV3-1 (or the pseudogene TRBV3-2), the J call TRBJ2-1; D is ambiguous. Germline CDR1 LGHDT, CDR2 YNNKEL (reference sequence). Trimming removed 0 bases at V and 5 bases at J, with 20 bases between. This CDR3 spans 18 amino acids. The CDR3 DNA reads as TGTGCCAGCAGCCAAGATTCACCCTTGACCGGGCGTGACAATGAGCAGTTCTTC. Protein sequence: CASSQDSPLTGRDNEQFF.

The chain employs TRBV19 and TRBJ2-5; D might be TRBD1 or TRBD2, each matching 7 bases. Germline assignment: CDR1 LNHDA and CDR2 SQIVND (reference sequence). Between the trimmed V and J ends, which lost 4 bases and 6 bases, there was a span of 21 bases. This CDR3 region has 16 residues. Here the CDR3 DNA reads TGTGCCAGTAGTAGCCTGCTATCAGGGGGGGGCCAGACCCAGTACTTC. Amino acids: CASSSLLSGGGQTQYF.

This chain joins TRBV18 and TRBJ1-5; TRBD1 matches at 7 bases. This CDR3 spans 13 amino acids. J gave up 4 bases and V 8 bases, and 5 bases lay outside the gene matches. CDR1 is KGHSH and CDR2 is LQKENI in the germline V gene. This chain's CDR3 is CASTWDRNQPQHF. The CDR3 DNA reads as TGTGCCAGCACCTGGGACAGAAATCAGCCCCAGCATTTT.

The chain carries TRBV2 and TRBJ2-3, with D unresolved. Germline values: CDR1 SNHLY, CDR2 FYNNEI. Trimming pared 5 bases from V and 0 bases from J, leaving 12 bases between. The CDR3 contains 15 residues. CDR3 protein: CASSFSKSSTDTQYF. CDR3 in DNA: TGTGCCAGCAGTTTTAGCAAGTCTAGCACAGATACGCAGTATTTT.

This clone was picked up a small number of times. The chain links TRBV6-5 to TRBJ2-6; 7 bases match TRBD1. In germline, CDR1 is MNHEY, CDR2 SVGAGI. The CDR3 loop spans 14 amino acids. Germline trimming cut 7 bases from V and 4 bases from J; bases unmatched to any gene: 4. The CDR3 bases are TGTGCCAGCAAGGGGGCGGCCGGGGCCAACGTCCTGACTTTC. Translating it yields CASKGAAGANVLTF.

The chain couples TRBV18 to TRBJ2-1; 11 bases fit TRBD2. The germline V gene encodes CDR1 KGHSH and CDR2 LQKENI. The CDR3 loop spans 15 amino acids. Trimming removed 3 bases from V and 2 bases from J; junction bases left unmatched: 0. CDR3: CASSPTSGTYNEQFF. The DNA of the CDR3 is TGTGCCAGCTCACCGACTAGCGGGACCTACAATGAGCAGTTCTTC. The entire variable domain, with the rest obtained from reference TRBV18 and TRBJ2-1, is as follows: NAGVMQNPRHLVRRRGQEARLRCSPMKGHSHVYWYRQLPEEGLKFMVYLQKENIIDESGMPKERFSAEFPKEGPSILRIQQVVRGDSAAYFCASSPTSGTYNEQFFGPGTRLTVL.

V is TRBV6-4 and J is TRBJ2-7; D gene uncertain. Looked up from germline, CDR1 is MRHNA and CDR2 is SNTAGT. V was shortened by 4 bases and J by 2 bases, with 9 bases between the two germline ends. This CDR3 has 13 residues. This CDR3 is CASSAGSPYEQYF. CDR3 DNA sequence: TGTGCCAGCAGTGCTGGCAGCCCCTACGAGCAGTACTTC.

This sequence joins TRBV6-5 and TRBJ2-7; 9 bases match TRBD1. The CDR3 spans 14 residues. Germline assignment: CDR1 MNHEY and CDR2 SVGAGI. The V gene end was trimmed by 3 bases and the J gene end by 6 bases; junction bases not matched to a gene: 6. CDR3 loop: CASSYRTGETEQYF. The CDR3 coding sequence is TGTGCCAGCAGTTATCGGACAGGGGAAACCGAGCAGTACTTC.

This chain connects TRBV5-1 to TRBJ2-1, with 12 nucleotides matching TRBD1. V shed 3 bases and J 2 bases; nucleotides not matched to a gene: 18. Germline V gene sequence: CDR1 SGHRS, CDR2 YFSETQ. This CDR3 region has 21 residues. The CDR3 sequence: CASSSPHSGTGGPMAYNEQFF. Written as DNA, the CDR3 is TGCGCCAGCAGCTCCCCCCACTCCGGGACAGGGGGCCCTATGGCCTACAATGAGCAGTTCTTC. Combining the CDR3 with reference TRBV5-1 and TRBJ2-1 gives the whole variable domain KAGVTQTPRYLIKTRGQQVTLSCSPISGHRSVSWYQQTPGQGLQFLFEYFSETQRNKGNFPGRFSGRQFSNSRSEMNVSTLELGDSALYLCASSSPHSGTGGPMAYNEQFFGPGTRLTVL.

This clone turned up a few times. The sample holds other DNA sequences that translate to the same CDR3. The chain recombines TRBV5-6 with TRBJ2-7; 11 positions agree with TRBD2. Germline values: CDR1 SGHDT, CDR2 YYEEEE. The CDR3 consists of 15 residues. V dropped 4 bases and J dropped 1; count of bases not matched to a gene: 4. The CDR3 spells CASSGRLAGSYEQYF. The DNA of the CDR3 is TGTGCCAGCAGCGGAAGACTAGCGGGATCCTACGAGCAGTACTTC.